This T cell receptor beta chain was sequenced during a study of blood T cell repertoires in COVID-19. At the level of the study: Acute and convalescent COVID-19 samples came from the United States, Italy and Spain. The analysed material was cDNA or gDNA that came from T cells, B-cell-depleted T cells, or PBMCs.

In the original workflow: Reference gene primer amplification yielded estimated nucleated cell counts. Assay used: immunoSEQ multiplex PCR; TCRdb lists only in-frame clones, some missing. V and J calls and clone size come straight from that table; D and trimming were deduced from the DNA. Among about 69,000 clones listed, over 75% were seen once. V shed 7 bases and J shed 4 bases, with 19 bases lying between them. Germline loops: CDR1 GTSNPN, CDR2 SVGIG (reference sequence). The CDR3 runs 15 residues. In its sample, this clone was seen a few times. Input material: peripheral blood. The clonotype was recovered from an elderly man with acute or convalescent COVID-19. The gene calls are TRBV30 and TRBJ1-4; tentatively, D is TRBD1 (5 bases). Written as DNA, the CDR3 is TGTGCCTCTCACCTATACGGGGGTCATAATGAAAAACTGTTTTTT. Its translation is CASHLYGGHNEKLFF.